This T cell receptor beta chain was identified during a study of blood T cell repertoires in COVID-19 (TCRdb year 2020). Describing the broader study: The collaborator samples originated in the United States, Italy and Spain and spanned the acute and convalescent phases of COVID-19. Where available, HLA class I and class II types were obtained from metadata supplied by the sample provider rather than from assay-based typing. Deeply sampled blood TCRbeta repertoires from subjects exposed to, actively infected with, or recovered from COVID-19 were included in the dataset. Samples were obtained from the ongoing ImmuneRACE study (first 160 participants) and from 1,254 subjects provided by 6 global collaborators. The material from the prospective study consisted of cDNA or gDNA derived from T cells, B-cell-depleted T cells, or PBMCs. A freely available public database, intended as a resource for researchers studying the immune response to SARS-CoV-2, is where the repertoires were released. Sample metadata almost always included a de-identified subject ID, COVID-19 status, age in years and sex.

The germline V gene provides CDR1 MNHNS and CDR2 SASEGT. V is clipped by 4 bases and J by 1 base, and the sequence between their germline boundaries is 14 bases long. Taken from cysteine to phenylalanine, the CDR3 has 17 residues. This entry keeps only the CDR3 DNA: 51 bases, framed from base 1. Collaborating institutions collected whole blood in K2EDTA tubes following their own protocols. Collaborator samples were shipped for TCRbeta analysis as frozen whole blood, isolated PBMCs, or DNA extracted from either sample type. What the authors observed across the whole study: The amount of clinical and demographic metadata varied by source and participant and was provided uncurated.

Details on this clone: Its antigen is currently not known. No per-base quality is available; no much larger clone lies one base away.

TCRbeta CDR3 regions were amplified from genomic DNA by means of the immunoSEQ Assay, a bias-controlled multiplex PCR. Concerning the study's data processing: Nucleated cell counts per sample were estimated from amplification of reference gene primers within the assay. To quantify the absolute abundance of each unique TCRbeta CDR3 rearrangement, sequence reads were collapsed and filtered. For each sample, productive Simpson clonality was calculated as the square root of Simpson's diversity index across productive rearrangements. TCRdb holds this immuneACCESS table with in-frame rearrangements only. Some clones are missing; in checked studies, unresolved V genes explain under half, and the rest has no known cause. Clonal size and the V and J genes are those of that table, whereas D and trimming came from the DNA. Counted in this sample were about 120,000 clones; 65% to 85% of them appeared once. The ten most abundant clones make up roughly 1.8% of the sample.

This sequence was found in a man between 65 and 80 years old with acute or convalescent COVID-19. What was sequenced was peripheral blood. This chain is built from TRBV6-1 and TRBJ1-6, with the D gene call left open. Here is the DNA: TGTGCCAGCAGTGGAAGGGAGCAGGCTTCCTATAATTCACCCCTCCACTTT. Its product reads: CASSGREQASYNSPLHF.